What follows is one T cell receptor beta chain and its context. Germline CDR1 reads SGHRS; CDR2 reads YFSETQ. Trimming removed 4 bases at V and 0 bases at J, with 16 bases between. This CDR3 region has 16 residues. Sequencing used immunoSEQ multiplex PCR; TCRdb keeps in-frame clones, though not all of them. The data show tens of thousands of clones, less than 90% seen once. These data come from a study of OX40 agonist ivuxolimab in advanced cancers. This specimen was CD4+ or CD8+ T cells sorted from blood, taken in a trial of the OX40 agonist ivuxolimab. The sequence was obtained from an adult with an advanced solid tumor such as melanoma, head and neck, liver or kidney cancer. The rearrangement joins TRBV5-1 to TRBJ1-1; D possibly corresponds to TRBD1 (5 bases). The CDR3 region has the DNA TGCGCCAGCAGCGGCAGGGCCGGCCTTCTGAACACTGAAGCTTTCTTT. Residues: CASSGRAGLLNTEAFF.